This TCR beta chain was observed in a study of human T cells and chemical hapten exposure. Study-wide results and limits: Donors had alopecia, so their immune response may differ from healthy people's.

About this clonotype: Its specificity is unknown.

The time point: patch test 3, about 24 weeks after DPC sensitization. Treatment noted: therapeutic diphenylcyclopropenone sensitization with weekly scalp DPC. Each CDR3 protein is one row after TCRdb ran MiXCR on the RACE reads. The repertoire consists of over 65,000 distinct CDR3 sequences, with over 8.5% occurring once and the leading ten covering 1.4%. Trimming took 4 bases from V and 2 from J, leaving 10 bases between them. The CDR3 consists of 13 residues. Germline loops: CDR1 SGHRS, CDR2 YFSETQ. This TCR derives from a woman between 45 and 60 years old with alopecia areata. Some clones in this sample may be carry-over from other donors' samples. Material: whole blood, obtained in connection with sensitization to the hapten diphenylcyclopropenone (DPC). The V call is TRBV5-1, the J call TRBJ2-7; tentative D call: TRBD2 (5 bases). CDR3 nucleotides: TGCGCCAGCAGCCGGACTGAACCCTACGAGCAGTACTTC. This encodes CASSRTEPYEQYF.